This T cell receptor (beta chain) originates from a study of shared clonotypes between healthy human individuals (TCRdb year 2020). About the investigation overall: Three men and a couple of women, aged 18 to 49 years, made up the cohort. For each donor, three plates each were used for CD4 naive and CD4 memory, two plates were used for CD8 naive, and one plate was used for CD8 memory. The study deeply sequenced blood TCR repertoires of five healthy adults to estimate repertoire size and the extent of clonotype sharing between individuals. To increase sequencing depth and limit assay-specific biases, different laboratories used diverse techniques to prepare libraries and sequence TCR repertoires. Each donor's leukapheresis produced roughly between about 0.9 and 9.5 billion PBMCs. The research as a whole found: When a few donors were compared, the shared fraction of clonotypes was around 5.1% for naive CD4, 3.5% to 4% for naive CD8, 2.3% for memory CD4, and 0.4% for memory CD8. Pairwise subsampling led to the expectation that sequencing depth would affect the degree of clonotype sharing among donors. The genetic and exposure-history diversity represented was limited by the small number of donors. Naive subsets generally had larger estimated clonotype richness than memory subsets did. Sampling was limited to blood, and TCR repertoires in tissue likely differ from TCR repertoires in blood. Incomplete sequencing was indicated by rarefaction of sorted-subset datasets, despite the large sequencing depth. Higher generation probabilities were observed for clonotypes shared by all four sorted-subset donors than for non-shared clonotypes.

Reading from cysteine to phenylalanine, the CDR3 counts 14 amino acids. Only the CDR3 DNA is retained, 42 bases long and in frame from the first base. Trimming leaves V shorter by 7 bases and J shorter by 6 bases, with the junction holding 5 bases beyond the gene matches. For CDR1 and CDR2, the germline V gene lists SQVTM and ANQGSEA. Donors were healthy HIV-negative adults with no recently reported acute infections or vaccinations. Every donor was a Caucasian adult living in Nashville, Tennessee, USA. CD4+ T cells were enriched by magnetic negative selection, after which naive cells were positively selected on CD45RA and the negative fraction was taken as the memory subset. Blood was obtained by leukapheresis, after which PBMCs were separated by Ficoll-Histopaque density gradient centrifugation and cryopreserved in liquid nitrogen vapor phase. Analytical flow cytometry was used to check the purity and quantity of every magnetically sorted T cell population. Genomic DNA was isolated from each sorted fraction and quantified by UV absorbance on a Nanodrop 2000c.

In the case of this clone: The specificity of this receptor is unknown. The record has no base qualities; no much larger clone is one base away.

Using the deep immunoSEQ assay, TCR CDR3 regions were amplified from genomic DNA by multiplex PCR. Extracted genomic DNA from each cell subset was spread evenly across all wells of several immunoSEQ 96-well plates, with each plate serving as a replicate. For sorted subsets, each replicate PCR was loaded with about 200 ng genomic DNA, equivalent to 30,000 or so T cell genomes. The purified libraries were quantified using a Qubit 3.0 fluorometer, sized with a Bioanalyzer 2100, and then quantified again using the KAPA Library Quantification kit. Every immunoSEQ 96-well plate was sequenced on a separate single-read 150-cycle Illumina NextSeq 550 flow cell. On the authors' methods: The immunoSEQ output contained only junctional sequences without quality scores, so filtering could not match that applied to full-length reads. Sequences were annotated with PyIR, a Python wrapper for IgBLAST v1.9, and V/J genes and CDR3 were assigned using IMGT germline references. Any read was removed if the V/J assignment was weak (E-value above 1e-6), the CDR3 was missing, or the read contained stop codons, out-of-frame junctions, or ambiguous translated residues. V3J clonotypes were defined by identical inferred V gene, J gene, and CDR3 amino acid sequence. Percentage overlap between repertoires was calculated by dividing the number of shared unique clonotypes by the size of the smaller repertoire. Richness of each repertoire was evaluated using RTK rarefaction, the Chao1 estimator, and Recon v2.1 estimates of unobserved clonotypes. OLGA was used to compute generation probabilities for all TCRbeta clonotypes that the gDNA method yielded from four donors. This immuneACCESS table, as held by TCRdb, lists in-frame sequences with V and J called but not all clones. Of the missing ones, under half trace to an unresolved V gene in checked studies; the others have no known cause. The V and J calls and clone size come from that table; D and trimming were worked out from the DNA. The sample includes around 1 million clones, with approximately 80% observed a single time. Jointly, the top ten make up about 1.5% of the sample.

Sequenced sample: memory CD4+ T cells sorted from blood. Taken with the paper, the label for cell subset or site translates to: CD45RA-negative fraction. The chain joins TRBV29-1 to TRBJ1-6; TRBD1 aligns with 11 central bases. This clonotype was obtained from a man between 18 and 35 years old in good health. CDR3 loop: CSARTGGSNSPLHF. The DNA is TGCAGCGCACGGACAGGGGGCTCTAATTCACCCCTCCACTTT.